Described below is a single T cell receptor beta chain sequence and its context. Its antigen is not identified. The data stem from a study of cytomegalovirus exposure and HLA in healthy donors. The study's findings and limits: Investigators reported fewer than 200 TCR beta chains as tied to cytomegalovirus. A previous analysis found most TCR beta V segments productive roughly 87% or roughly 30% of the time.

60 Vbeta and 13 Jbeta primers were used in PCR. Clones were sequenced by immunoSEQ multiplex PCR, and TCRdb holds only the in-frame ones, with some missing. The table has 120,000 or so clones, about three quarters seen once. The sequence was collected from a man aged 25-45 years in good health and CMV-seronegative. The specimen was PBMCs.

DNA for the CDR3: TGTGCCAGCAGCTTAGCCGGGACAGGGGGCGGAGAGCAGTACTTC. This encodes CASSLAGTGGGEQYF. The V gene is TRBV11-2, the J gene TRBJ2-7; 12 nucleotides agree with TRBD1. The trim removed 1 base at V and 7 bases at J, leaving 5 bases unmatched. This CDR3 has 15 residues. CDR1 is SGHAT and CDR2 is FQNNGV in the germline V gene.